A single T cell receptor (beta chain) is shown here with its context. As yet, its antigen is unknown. TCRdb keeps only in-frame clones here, not all; method: immunoSEQ multiplex PCR. The data contain tens of thousands of clones, over 50% of them seen just once; the ten biggest clones take up roughly 5.1%. This record belongs to a study of vaccination effects on CD4 cells after COVID-19. Study-wide results and caveats: Cross-reaction with common cold coronaviruses was seen in only 1 of 255 vaccine-induced clones from healthy vaccinees.

Isolation of CD4+ T cells took place after ten to eleven days of culture. The material was CD4+ T cells from PBMCs cultured without peptide, obtained before COVID-19 vaccination. The clonotype was recovered from a human donor who received a COVID-19 vaccine.

The CDR3 is CASSLEGQGTEAFF. CDR3 coding DNA: TGTGCCAGCAGCTTGGAGGGGCAGGGCACTGAAGCTTTCTTT. This chain uses TRBV11-2 with TRBJ1-1; perhaps TRBD1 as D (5 bases). The V gene lost 3 bases and the J gene lost 4 bases, with 12 bases spanning the gap. The germline V gene has CDR1 SGHAT and CDR2 FQNNGV. The CDR3 spans 14 residues. Supplemented by reference TRBV11-2 and TRBJ1-1, the full variable domain reads EAGVAQSPRYKIIEKRQSVAFWCNPISGHATLYWYQQILGQGPKLLIQFQNNGVVDDSQLPKDRFSAERLKGVDSTLKIQPAKLEDSAVYLCASSLEGQGTEAFFGQGTRLTVV.